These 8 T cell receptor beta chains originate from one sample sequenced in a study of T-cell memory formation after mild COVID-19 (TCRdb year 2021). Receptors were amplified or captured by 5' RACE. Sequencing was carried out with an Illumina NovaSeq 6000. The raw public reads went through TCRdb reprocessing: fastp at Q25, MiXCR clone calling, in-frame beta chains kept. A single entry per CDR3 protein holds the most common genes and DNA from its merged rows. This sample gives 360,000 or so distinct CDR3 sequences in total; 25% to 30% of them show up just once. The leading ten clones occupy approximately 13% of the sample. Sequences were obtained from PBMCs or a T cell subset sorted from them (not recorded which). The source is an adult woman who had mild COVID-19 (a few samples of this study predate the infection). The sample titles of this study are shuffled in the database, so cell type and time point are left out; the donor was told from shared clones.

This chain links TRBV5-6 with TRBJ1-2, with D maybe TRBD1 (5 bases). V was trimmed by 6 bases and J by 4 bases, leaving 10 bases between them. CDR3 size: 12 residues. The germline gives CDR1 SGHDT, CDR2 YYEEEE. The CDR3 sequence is CASKGPGYGYTF. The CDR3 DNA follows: TGTGCCAGCAAGGGGCCAGGCTATGGCTACACCTTC.

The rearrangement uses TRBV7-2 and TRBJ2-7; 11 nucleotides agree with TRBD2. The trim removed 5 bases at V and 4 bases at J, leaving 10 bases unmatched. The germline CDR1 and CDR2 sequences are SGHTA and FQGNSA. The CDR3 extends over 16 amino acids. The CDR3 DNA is TGTGCCAGCAGCGACCGGTCCGGGACTAGCGGTTACGAGCAGTACTTC. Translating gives CASSDRSGTSGYEQYF.

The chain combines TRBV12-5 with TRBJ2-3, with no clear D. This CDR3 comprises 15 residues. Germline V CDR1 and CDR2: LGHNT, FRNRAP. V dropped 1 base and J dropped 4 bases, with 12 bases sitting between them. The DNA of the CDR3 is TGTGCTAGTGGTTTGGATCCCCCGCACCCAGATACGCAGTATTTT. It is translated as CASGLDPPHPDTQYF.

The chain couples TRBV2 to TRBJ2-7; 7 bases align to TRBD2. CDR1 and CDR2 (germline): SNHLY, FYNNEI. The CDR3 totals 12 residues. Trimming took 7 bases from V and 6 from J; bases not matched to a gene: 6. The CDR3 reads CASTVGLREQYF. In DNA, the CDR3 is TGTGCCAGCACGGTGGGACTACGCGAGCAGTACTTC.

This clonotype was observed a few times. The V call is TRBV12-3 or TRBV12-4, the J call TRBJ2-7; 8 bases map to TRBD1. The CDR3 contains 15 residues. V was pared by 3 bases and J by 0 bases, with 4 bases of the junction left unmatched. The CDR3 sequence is CASSFWQGASYEQYF. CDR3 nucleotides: TGTGCCAGCAGTTTTTGGCAGGGGGCCTCCTACGAGCAGTACTTC.

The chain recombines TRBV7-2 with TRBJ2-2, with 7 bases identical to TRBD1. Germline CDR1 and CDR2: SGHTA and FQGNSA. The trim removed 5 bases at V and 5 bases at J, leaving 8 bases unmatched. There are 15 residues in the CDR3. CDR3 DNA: TGTGCCAGCAGCCCGGACAGGTTACGGACCGGGGAGCTGTTTTTT. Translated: CASSPDRLRTGELFF.

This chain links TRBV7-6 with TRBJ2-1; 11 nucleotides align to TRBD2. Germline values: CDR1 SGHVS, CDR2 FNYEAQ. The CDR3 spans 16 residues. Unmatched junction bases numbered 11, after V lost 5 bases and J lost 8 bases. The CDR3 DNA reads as TGTGCCAGCAGCCCCGTAGCGGGGGGGCCGCGGGATGAGCAGTTCTTC. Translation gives CASSPVAGGPRDEQFF.

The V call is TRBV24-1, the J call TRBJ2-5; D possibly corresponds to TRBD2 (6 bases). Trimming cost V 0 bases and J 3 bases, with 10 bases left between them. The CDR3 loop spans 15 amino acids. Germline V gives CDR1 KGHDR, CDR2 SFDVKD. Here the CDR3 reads CATSDLGTVEETQYF. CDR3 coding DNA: TGTGCCACCAGTGATTTGGGGACTGTCGAAGAGACCCAGTACTTC.